Listed here are 21 T cell receptor beta chains from one sample, sequenced in a study of OX40 agonist ivuxolimab in advanced cancers. This table comes from immunoSEQ multiplex PCR, and its TCRdb copy is limited to in-frame clones, with some not included. The table lists 65,000 to 95,000 clones, 84% of them singletons. The material was CD4+ or CD8+ T cells sorted from blood, obtained in a trial of the OX40 agonist ivuxolimab. These receptors were taken from an adult with an advanced solid tumor such as melanoma, head and neck, liver or kidney cancer.

This clone was found once. The rearrangement joins TRBV19 to TRBJ1-5, with a possible D match to TRBD1 (6 bases). CDR1 is LNHDA and CDR2 is SQIVND in the germline V gene (reference sequence). With 10 bases removed from V and 3 bases from J, the gap between germline ends came to 13 bases. The CDR3 consists of 13 residues. The CDR3 nucleotides read TGTGCCACGGTTGGGGGGGCCAATCAGCCCCAGCATTTT. It is translated as CATVGGANQPQHF. Full variable domain (remainder filled in from reference TRBV19 and TRBJ1-5): DGGITQSPKYLFRKEGQNVTLSCEQNLNHDAMYWYRQDPGQGLRLIYYSQIVNDFQKGDIAEGYSVSREKKESFPLTVTSAQKNPTAFYLCATVGGANQPQHFGDGTRLSIL.

This chain connects TRBV5-1 to TRBJ1-1; TRBD1 might be the D (6 bases). Germline V gene sequence: CDR1 SGHRS, CDR2 YFSETQ. V lost 4 bases and J 1 base, leaving 11 bases between the germline ends. This CDR3 contains 14 residues. CDR3 bases: TGCGCCAGCAGCCAGGGGAATCGGAACACTGAAGCTTTCTTT. Translation gives CASSQGNRNTEAFF.

The gene calls are TRBV18 and TRBJ2-1; tentative D call: TRBD1 (6 bases). Per the germline V gene, CDR1 is KGHSH and CDR2 is LQKENI. The V end was cut by 3 bases, the J end by 5 bases, with 11 bases between. This CDR3 comprises 14 residues. For the CDR3, the DNA is TGTGCCAGCTCACCCTCACAGGGACACAATGAGCAGTTCTTC. Translation gives CASSPSQGHNEQFF.

The V call is TRBV5-6, the J call TRBJ1-4; D is unclear. Germline CDR1 and CDR2: SGHDT and YYEEEE. The CDR3 runs to 13 residues. V lost 5 bases to trimming and J lost 5 bases, with 10 bases between them. As DNA, the CDR3 is TGTGCCAGCAGTGGGAGGGTGAATGAAAAACTGTTTTTT. Its protein is CASSGRVNEKLFF.

In its sample, this clone was seen a few times. The V call is TRBV19, the J call TRBJ1-2; D uncertain. V was cut by 4 bases and J by 4 bases, with 16 bases left in between. Germline CDR1 LNHDA, CDR2 SQIVND (reference sequence). There are 15 residues in the CDR3. CDR3 DNA: TGTGCCAGTAGTAAAGCCCCTTGGGCAGTCTATGGCTACACCTTC. Translated, it gives CASSKAPWAVYGYTF.

V is TRBV7-2 and J is TRBJ2-3; 12 positions agree with TRBD2. This CDR3 has 15 residues. Germline CDR1 is SGHTA and CDR2 is FQGNSA. With 4 bases clipped from V and 4 bases from J, the junction kept 3 bases outside the gene matches. The DNA for the CDR3 is TGTGCCAGCAGCTCGCCTAGCGGGGGGGCAGATACGCAGTATTTT. Translated: CASSSPSGGADTQYF.

The chain couples TRBV21-1 to TRBJ2-1; the DNA was not compared with TRBD2, the D call given in the table. TRBV21-1 is deemed a pseudogene. This CDR3 is built from 16 residues. CDR3 sequence reads: CASSKRGAGVKNEQFF. The DNA for the CDR3 is TGTGCCAGCAGCAAAAGGGGGGCGGGAGTTAAAAATGAGCAGTTCTTC.

This chain connects TRBV30 to TRBJ1-5; D possibly corresponds to TRBD1 (5 bases). The CDR3 totals 15 residues. V lost 2 bases and J 0 bases, leaving 11 bases between the germline ends. CDR1 is GTSNPN, CDR2 SVGIG, per germline (reference sequence). The CDR3 DNA is TGTGCCTGGAGTCCGGGACTGACTAGCAATCAGCCCCAGCATTTT. It specifies CAWSPGLTSNQPQHF.

This chain uses TRBV7-3 with TRBJ2-5; D is unresolved. The CDR3 spans 13 residues. Trimming took 5 bases from V and 1 from J, leaving 8 bases between them. CDR1 SGHTA and CDR2 FQGTGA come from the germline V gene. CDR3 region: CASSPPGQETQYF. The CDR3 DNA follows: TGTGCCAGCAGCCCCCCCGGCCAAGAGACCCAGTACTTC.

This clone is a singleton in its sample. The rearrangement uses TRBV21-1 and TRBJ2-7; the table names TRBD1, a call not compared with the DNA. TRBV21-1 has pseudogene status. CDR3 size: 15 residues. The chain's CDR3 is CASSKGGQGTYEQYF. CDR3 DNA: TGTGCCAGCAGCAAAGGGGGACAGGGAACCTACGAGCAGTACTTC.

The J gene is TRBJ1-6, the V gene TRBV21-1. TRBV21-1 is a recognized pseudogene. The CDR3 runs to 14 residues. The CDR3 spells CASSKAELNSPLHF. The DNA of the CDR3 is TGTGCCAGCAGCAAAGCGGAGTTAAATTCACCCCTCCACTTT.

This chain uses TRBV2 with TRBJ2-1; tentatively, D is TRBD2 (5 bases). CDR1 and CDR2 from the germline V gene are SNHLY and FYNNEI. V was cut by 3 bases and J by 0 bases, with 15 bases left in between. CDR3 length: 17 amino acids. The DNA of the CDR3 is TGTGCCAGCAGTGAGGTGCTAGCCCGAAGCTCCTACAATGAGCAGTTCTTC. Its protein product is CASSEVLARSSYNEQFF. The entire variable domain, with the rest obtained from reference TRBV2 and TRBJ2-1, is as follows: EPEVTQTPSHQVTQMGQEVILRCVPISNHLYFYWYRQILGQKVEFLVSFYNNEISEKSEIFDDQFSVERPDGSNFTLKIRSTKLEDSAMYFCASSEVLARSSYNEQFFGPGTRLTVL.

The chain uses TRBV7-3 and TRBJ1-3; the D gene is possibly TRBD1 (6 bases). The V gene lost 1 base and the J gene lost 0 bases, with 16 bases spanning the gap. CDR1 is SGHTA and CDR2 is FQGTGA in the germline V gene. CDR3 length: 18 amino acids. The CDR3, as DNA: TGTGCCAGCAGCTTAATAGCGCCGGACAGAAACTCTGGAAACACCATATATTTT. It specifies CASSLIAPDRNSGNTIYF. Full variable domain (remainder filled in from reference TRBV7-3 and TRBJ1-3): GAGVSQTPSNKVTEKGKYVELRCDPISGHTALYWYRQSLGQGPEFLIYFQGTGAADDSGLPNDRFFAVRPEGSVSTLKIQRTERGDSAVYLCASSLIAPDRNSGNTIYFGEGSWLTVV.

The CDR3 is CASSQDRRSGGGQNTGELFF. The DNA for the CDR3 is TGTGCCAGCAGCCAAGATCGGCGGAGTGGCGGGGGCCAAAACACCGGGGAGCTGTTTTTT. The gene calls are TRBV4-2 and TRBJ2-2; D might be TRBD2 (7 bases). Per germline, CDR1 LGHNA and CDR2 YNFKEQ. This CDR3 has 20 amino acids. V shed 0 bases and J shed 2 bases, with 22 bases lying between them.

The chain uses TRBV7-2 and TRBJ2-3; D may be TRBD1 or TRBD2 (5 bases each). Trimming left V 5 bases short and J 1 base short, with 13 bases between. The CDR3 is 15 residues long. From germline, CDR1 is SGHTA and CDR2 FQGNSA. The CDR3 bases are TGTGCCAGCAGCCCCCCGGGACGGGGCACAGATACGCAGTATTTT. It specifies CASSPPGRGTDTQYF.

This clone has just one count. This chain joins TRBV7-9 and TRBJ2-5; no clear D gene. The V end lost 0 bases, the J end lost 0 bases, and 2 bases lay between the germline ends. The CDR3 is 13 amino acids. Germline lookup yields CDR1 SEHNR and CDR2 FQNEAQ (reference sequence). This CDR3 reads CASSLAYQETQYF. Written as DNA, the CDR3 is TGTGCCAGCAGCTTAGCGTACCAAGAGACCCAGTACTTC.

The rearrangement links TRBV2 to TRBJ1-5; tentatively, D is TRBD1 (6 bases). Germline CDR1 reads SNHLY; CDR2 reads FYNNEI. The CDR3 runs to 14 residues. V lost 7 bases to trimming and J lost 4 bases, with 14 bases between them. The CDR3 DNA sequence: TGTGCCAGCACTAAGGACAGCTTAAATCAGCCCCAGCATTTT. Protein product: CASTKDSLNQPQHF.

J is TRBJ1-1 and V is TRBV18; 9 bases match TRBD1. The CDR3 consists of 13 residues. CDR1 is KGHSH and CDR2 is LQKENI in the germline V gene. V lost 3 bases, J lost 8 bases, and 4 bases stayed unmatched. The CDR3 loop is CASSPLQGAEAFF. The CDR3 DNA reads TGTGCCAGCTCACCCTTACAGGGGGCCGAAGCTTTCTTT. Full variable domain (rest looked up from reference TRBV18 and TRBJ1-1): NAGVMQNPRHLVRRRGQEARLRCSPMKGHSHVYWYRQLPEEGLKFMVYLQKENIIDESGMPKERFSAEFPKEGPSILRIQQVVRGDSAAYFCASSPLQGAEAFFGQGTRLTVV.

The V call is TRBV27, the J call TRBJ2-7; 7 bases agree with TRBD2. CDR3 size: 16 residues. The V segment lost 0 bases and the J segment 2 bases; nucleotides outside the gene matches: 7. In germline, CDR1 is MNHEY, CDR2 SMNVEV (reference sequence). The CDR3 loop is CASSLSGGWGPYEQYF. The CDR3 bases are TGTGCCAGCAGTTTATCGGGGGGGTGGGGTCCCTACGAGCAGTACTTC.

Only one count was recorded for this clone. The chain carries TRBV7-2 and TRBJ2-1, with TRBD2 matching over 10 bases. The CDR3 consists of 15 residues. Germline CDR1 reads SGHTA; CDR2 reads FQGNSA. V shed 6 bases and J 2 bases; nucleotides not matched to a gene: 4. CDR3 protein: CASSPAGGPYNEQFF. CDR3 nucleotides: TGTGCCAGCAGTCCAGCGGGGGGGCCCTACAATGAGCAGTTCTTC.

The chain combines TRBV18 with TRBJ1-1, with 7 bases fitting TRBD1. Trimming removed 6 bases from V and 0 bases from J; junction bases left unmatched: 4. CDR3 length: 14 amino acids. Germline values: CDR1 KGHSH, CDR2 LQKENI. CDR3 sequence: CASSKDRLNTEAFF. The CDR3 DNA follows: TGTGCCAGCTCTAAGGACAGGTTGAACACTGAAGCTTTCTTT.